The 20 T cell receptor beta chains listed next were all sequenced from one sample in a study of blood T cell repertoires in COVID-19. Here immunoSEQ multiplex PCR was the method, and the copy in TCRdb shows in-frame clones only, minus some. The table records around 90,000 clones, 80% of them present only once. Sequencing was done on a sample of peripheral blood. Receptors originate from a human donor in a cohort sampled during active COVID-19.

The count of this clone is one. The V gene is TRBV6-5, the J gene TRBJ1-2; 8 nucleotides agree with TRBD1. The CDR3 loop spans 15 amino acids. V was clipped by 5 bases and J by 1 base; unmatched bases: 6. In germline, CDR1 is MNHEY, CDR2 SVGAGI. Here the CDR3 reads CASSKRTGGNYGYTF. The CDR3 DNA reads TGTGCCAGCAGTAAGAGAACAGGGGGTAACTATGGCTACACCTTC.

In its sample, this clone was seen once. The rearrangement links TRBV21-1 to TRBJ2-7; TRBD1 is the table's D call, not checked against the DNA. TRBV21-1 is reported as a pseudogene. The CDR3 length is 16 residues. The CDR3 region has the DNA TGTGCCAGCAGCAGGCCCCAGGGTGTCATCCCCTTAGAGCAGTACTTC. Encoded protein: CASSRPQGVIPLEQYF.

This clone has a single count. The chain combines TRBV28 with TRBJ2-1; tentatively, D is TRBD1 or TRBD2 (6 bases each). V lost 10 bases, J lost 8 bases, and 27 bases lay in between. Looked up from germline, CDR1 is MDHEN and CDR2 is SYDVKM. This CDR3 spans 16 amino acids. The DNA for the CDR3 is TGTGCCACCAGGGGTGGGGGGAGTCGGAGTCTCCATGAGCAGTTCTTC. It specifies CATRGGGSRSLHEQFF.

This chain joins TRBV19 and TRBJ2-7; 7 bases match TRBD1. The CDR3 is 14 residues long. Germline CDR1 is LNHDA and CDR2 is SQIVND (reference sequence). V was clipped by 6 bases and J by 2 bases; unmatched bases: 7. For the CDR3, the DNA is TGTGCCAGTAGGGCTTCAGGGGGAACCTACGAGCAGTACTTC. The encoded protein is CASRASGGTYEQYF.

V is TRBV6-5 and J is TRBJ1-2, with a possible D match to TRBD1 (6 bases). In germline, CDR1 is MNHEY, CDR2 SVGAGI. V was pared by 6 bases and J by 8 bases, with 16 bases between. This CDR3 spans 13 amino acids. The CDR3 here is CASSGTGLGGYTF. CDR3 DNA sequence: TGTGCCAGCAGCGGTACAGGGCTCGGAGGCTACACCTTC.

V usage is TRBV18 and J usage is TRBJ2-7, with TRBD1 matching 7 bases. After removal of 6 bases from V and 5 bases from J, the junction contained 13 bases not matched to a gene. This CDR3 contains 15 residues. Germline CDR1 reads KGHSH; CDR2 reads LQKENI. CDR3 sequence (DNA): TGTGCCAGCTCCCAAGAACTCGGGACAGCGAACGAGCAGTACTTC. Translated: CASSQELGTANEQYF. The full variable domain, rest sourced from reference TRBV18 and TRBJ2-7, is NAGVMQNPRHLVRRRGQEARLRCSPMKGHSHVYWYRQLPEEGLKFMVYLQKENIIDESGMPKERFSAEFPKEGPSILRIQQVVRGDSAAYFCASSQELGTANEQYFGPGTRLTVT.

The chain carries TRBV27 and TRBJ1-2; D is uncertain. V was clipped by 1 base and J by 1 base, with 16 bases between them. CDR3 size: 17 residues. Germline lookup yields CDR1 MNHEY and CDR2 SMNVEV (reference sequence). Written as DNA, the CDR3 is TGTGCCAGCAGTTTATGGGCCCGGGGTGAGGGTAACTATGGCTACACCTTC. Translation: CASSLWARGEGNYGYTF.

This clone appeared a few times. This chain joins TRBV27 and TRBJ2-1; D is possibly TRBD2 (6 bases). The CDR3 consists of 16 residues. CDR1 is MNHEY, CDR2 SMNVEV, per germline (reference sequence). The V gene lost 4 bases and the J gene lost 7 bases, with 20 bases spanning the gap. Here the CDR3 reads CASSSSRLVLSNEQFF. The CDR3 DNA sequence: TGTGCCAGCAGTTCCTCCCGACTAGTCCTATCTAATGAGCAGTTCTTC.

The V gene is TRBV29-1, the J gene TRBJ2-7; unclear D gene. The CDR3 is 12 amino acids. Trimming stripped 0 bases from V and 4 bases from J, with 7 bases between. Per germline, CDR1 SQVTM and CDR2 ANQGSEA. The CDR3 here is CSVEDSQYEQYF. CDR3 DNA sequence: TGCAGCGTTGAAGACTCCCAGTACGAGCAGTACTTC.

This rearrangement joins TRBV6-5 to TRBJ1-1; D not certain. V lost 8 bases, J lost 1 base, and 17 bases lay in between. Germline CDR1 is MNHEY and CDR2 is SVGAGI. The CDR3 contains 15 residues. CDR3 in amino acids: CASPEGGPGNTEAFF. The CDR3 DNA sequence: TGTGCCAGCCCCGAAGGTGGTCCAGGGAACACTGAAGCTTTCTTT.

CDR3 nucleotide sequence: TGTGCCAGCAGTTTGGACAGCGGATTCACAGATACGCAGTATTTT. Translated: CASSLDSGFTDTQYF. This sequence joins TRBV27 and TRBJ2-3; a possible D gene is TRBD1 (6 bases). Germline V gives CDR1 MNHEY, CDR2 SMNVEV (reference sequence). The CDR3 extends over 15 amino acids. V was clipped by 3 bases and J by 2 bases, with 12 bases between them.

The chain is built from TRBV11-2 and TRBJ1-1; D may be TRBD1 (5 bases). This CDR3 has 15 residues. V shed 1 base and J shed 1 base, with 10 bases lying between them. The germline V gene has CDR1 SGHAT and CDR2 FQNNGV. The CDR3: CASSLGGLANTEAFF. DNA of the CDR3: TGTGCCAGCAGCTTAGGGGGCCTCGCGAACACTGAAGCTTTCTTT.

The J gene is TRBJ2-7, the V gene TRBV5-1; perhaps TRBD1 as D (6 bases). This CDR3 has 16 amino acids. Germline CDR1 is SGHRS and CDR2 is YFSETQ. V lost 4 bases to trimming and J lost 7 bases, with 24 bases between them. As DNA, the CDR3 is TGCGCCAGCAGCACCGGATTCCAGGGGACATTTGGTGAGCAGTACTTC. This encodes CASSTGFQGTFGEQYF.

This clone was observed once. One end of the junction fails to match germline, which may point to a read error. The J gene is TRBJ2-1, the V gene TRBV30; weak D call: TRBD2 (6 bases). The CDR3 is made up of 12 amino acids. Germline values: CDR1 GTSNPN, CDR2 SVGIG (reference sequence). The DNA of the CDR3 is TGTGCCTGGAGTTTAGGCCGGCGGGACCCACTCTTC. It specifies CAWSLGRRDPLF.

This sequence joins TRBV9 and TRBJ2-7; a possible D gene is TRBD2 (5 bases). Germline assignment: CDR1 SGDLS and CDR2 YYNGEE. This CDR3 comprises 14 residues. Trimming shortened V by 0 bases and J by 0 bases, and 7 bases separated the two germline ends. The CDR3 nucleotides read TGTGCCAGCAGCGTAGATGAGGGCTCCTACGAGCAGTACTTC. As protein: CASSVDEGSYEQYF. Variable domain in full (rest from reference TRBV9 and TRBJ2-7): DSGVTQTPKHLITATGQRVTLRCSPRSGDLSVYWYQQSLDQGLQFLIQYYNGEERAKGNILERFSAQQFPDLHSELNLSSLELGDSALYFCASSVDEGSYEQYFGPGTRLTVT.

The V and J genes are TRBV27 and TRBJ2-2; 7 bases align to TRBD2. Germline V gene lookup returns CDR1 MNHEY and CDR2 SMNVEV (reference sequence). J gave up 1 base and V 2 bases, and 1 base lay outside the gene matches. This CDR3 contains 15 residues. The CDR3 region is CASSLASGNTGELFF. CDR3 bases: TGTGCCAGCAGTTTAGCTAGCGGGAACACCGGGGAGCTGTTTTTT.

The table lists this clone with a few counts. The chain combines TRBV4-1 with TRBJ2-7; possible D gene TRBD1, 7 bases. The CDR3 sequence is 15 residues long. Trimming took off 4 bases at V and 3 bases at J, with 16 bases between the two ends. Germline V gene lookup returns CDR1 MGHRA and CDR2 YSYEKL. CDR3 nucleotide sequence: TGCGCCAGCAGCCCGTCTCGACAGGGACTCTACGAGCAGTACTTC. Encoded protein: CASSPSRQGLYEQYF.

In this sample, this clone turned up a few times. The chain is built from TRBV5-1 and TRBJ1-4, with unresolved D. The CDR3 has 15 amino acids. In germline, CDR1 is SGHRS, CDR2 YFSETQ. The ends were cut back, 5 bases at V and 2 bases at J, with 13 bases in the middle. CDR3 sequence: CASSREIGTNEKLFF. CDR3 coding DNA: TGCGCCAGCAGTAGGGAGATAGGGACTAATGAAAAACTGTTTTTT.

Only one count was recorded for this clone. V usage is TRBV6-6 and J usage is TRBJ1-1; D unclear. The V gene's germline CDR1 is MNHNY and CDR2 SVGAGI (reference sequence). Trimming pared 5 bases from V and 4 bases from J, leaving 20 bases between. The CDR3 runs 16 residues. In DNA form, the CDR3 reads TGTGCCAGCAGTCCCCGACATGGTGTAGTGGGCACTGAAGCTTTCTTT. Its protein is CASSPRHGVVGTEAFF.

V is TRBV11-2 and J is TRBJ1-2; no clear D. In germline, CDR1 is SGHAT, CDR2 FQNNGV. This CDR3 has 9 residues. The V and J ends lost 5 bases and 13 bases respectively, with 8 bases between them. CDR3 residues: CASSRVPTF. CDR3 DNA sequence: TGTGCCAGCAGCCGAGTACCCACCTTC.